This T cell receptor beta chain is drawn from a study of blood T cell repertoires in COVID-19. About the research overall: Sites across the United States, Italy and Spain contributed samples from acute and convalescent COVID-19. PBMCs, B-cell-depleted T cells, or T cells provided the cDNA or gDNA that made up the material.

This clone was counted a single time. V lost 1 base and J 4 bases, leaving 16 bases between the germline ends. Germline loops: CDR1 GTSNPN, CDR2 SVGIG (reference sequence). The CDR3 has 15 residues. Per the authors' pipeline: From reference gene primer amplification, estimates of nucleated cell counts were derived. TCRdb's table, derived via immunoSEQ multiplex PCR, lists solely in-frame clones and lacks some. Clonal size and the V and J genes are those of that table, whereas D and trimming came from the DNA. Of 310,000 or so clones listed, more than 75% were seen once; the top ten hold about 2.2%. The gene calls are TRBV30 and TRBJ1-2; a possible D gene is TRBD1 (5 bases). Material for sequencing was peripheral blood. This TCR was sampled from a young woman who had recovered from COVID-19. The CDR3 sequence is CAWSGRGGFSYGYTF. CDR3 DNA sequence: TGTGCCTGGAGTGGCCGGGGGGGGTTCAGCTATGGCTACACCTTC.